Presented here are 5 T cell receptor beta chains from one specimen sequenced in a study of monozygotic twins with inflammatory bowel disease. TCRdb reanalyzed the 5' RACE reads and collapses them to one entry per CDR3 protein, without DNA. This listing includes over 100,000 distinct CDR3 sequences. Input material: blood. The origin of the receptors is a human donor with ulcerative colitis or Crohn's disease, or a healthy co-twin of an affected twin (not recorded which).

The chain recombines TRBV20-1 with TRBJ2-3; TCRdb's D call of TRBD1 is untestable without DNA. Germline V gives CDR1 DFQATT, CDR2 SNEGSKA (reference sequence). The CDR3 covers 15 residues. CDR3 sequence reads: CSASPSTGPQDTQYF.

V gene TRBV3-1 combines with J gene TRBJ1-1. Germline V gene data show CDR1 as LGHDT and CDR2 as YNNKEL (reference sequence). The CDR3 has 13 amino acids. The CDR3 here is CASSQGLDSEAFF.

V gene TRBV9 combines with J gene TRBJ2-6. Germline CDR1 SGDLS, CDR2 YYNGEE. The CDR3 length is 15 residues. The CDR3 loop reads CASSISGSGANVLTF.

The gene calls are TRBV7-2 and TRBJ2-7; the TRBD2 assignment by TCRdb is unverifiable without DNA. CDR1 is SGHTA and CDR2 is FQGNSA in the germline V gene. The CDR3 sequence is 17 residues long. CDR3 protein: CASSLRGASGSPYEQYF.

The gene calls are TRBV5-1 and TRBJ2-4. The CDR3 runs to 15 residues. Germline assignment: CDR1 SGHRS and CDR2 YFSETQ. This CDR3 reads CASSQDAIAKNIQYF. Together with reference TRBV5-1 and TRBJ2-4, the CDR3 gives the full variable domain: KAGVTQTPRYLIKTRGQQVTLSCSPISGHRSVSWYQQTPGQGLQFLFEYFSETQRNKGNFPGRFSGRQFSNSRSEMNVSTLELGDSALYLCASSQDAIAKNIQYFGAGTRLSVL.